Below are 18 T cell receptor beta chains sequenced from a single sample in a study of blood T cell repertoires in COVID-19. Data came from immunoSEQ multiplex PCR; TCRdb stores just in-frame clones and leaves some out. The data contain 200,000 to 250,000 clones, 75% to 90% of them singletons. Sequencing input: peripheral blood. Receptor source: a woman aged 30 to 39 who had recovered from COVID-19.

This clone showed up just a few times. This chain links TRBV19 with TRBJ2-7, with 12 bases matching TRBD2. The junction had 23 bases not matched to a gene; V was cut back by 10 bases and J by 7 bases. CDR3 length: 18 amino acids. Germline CDR1 LNHDA, CDR2 SQIVND (reference sequence). CDR3 in amino acids: CANPEGTSGGRIPGEQYF. As DNA, the CDR3 is TGTGCCAACCCCGAGGGAACTAGCGGGGGGCGTATACCTGGAGAGCAGTACTTC.

The chain carries TRBV29-1 and TRBJ1-5; 8 bases align to TRBD1. The ends lost 5 bases at V and 5 bases at J; junction bases unmatched: 8. This CDR3 is built from 14 residues. Germline CDR1 reads SQVTM; CDR2 reads ANQGSEA. Here the CDR3 reads CSVLLDRADQPQHF. In nucleotides, the CDR3 is TGCAGCGTTCTTTTGGACAGGGCGGATCAGCCCCAGCATTTT.

The rearrangement joins TRBV6-2 or TRBV6-3 to TRBJ1-2; 7 bases align to TRBD1. The junction had 5 bases not matched to a gene; V was cut back by 4 bases and J by 0 bases. Germline CDR1 and CDR2: MNHEY and SVGEGT. CDR3 size: 15 residues. This chain's CDR3 is CASSSGTATNYGYTF. For the CDR3, the DNA is TGTGCCAGCAGTTCCGGGACAGCCACTAACTATGGCTACACCTTC.

The table lists this clone with a count of one. The genes are TRBV27 and TRBJ2-7, with 11 bases lining up with TRBD1. Germline trimming cut 3 bases from V and 4 bases from J; bases unmatched to any gene: 8. Germline CDR1 is MNHEY and CDR2 is SMNVEV (reference sequence). The length of the CDR3 is 16 residues. The CDR3 region has the DNA TGTGCCAGCAGTTTTGCCGGGACAGGGGGTTTGTACGAGCAGTACTTC. The encoded protein is CASSFAGTGGLYEQYF.

The chain couples TRBV2 to TRBJ1-4; 9 positions agree with TRBD1. Looked up from germline, CDR1 is SNHLY and CDR2 is FYNNEI. The V gene end was trimmed by 6 bases and the J gene end by 8 bases; junction bases not matched to a gene: 7. The CDR3 sequence is 14 residues long. CDR3 region: CASSVQGAGEKLFF. The CDR3 DNA is TGTGCCAGCAGCGTACAGGGGGCGGGAGAAAAACTGTTTTTT.

The chain joins TRBV7-2 to TRBJ1-5; TRBD1 matches 7 bases. This CDR3 comprises 15 residues. Per the germline V gene, CDR1 is SGHTA and CDR2 is FQGNSA. The junction had 11 bases not matched to a gene; V was cut back by 5 bases and J by 7 bases. The CDR3 sequence is CASSPLGQPGQPQHF. The CDR3 DNA follows: TGTGCCAGCAGCCCATTGGGACAGCCCGGCCAGCCCCAGCATTTT.

This clone turned up a few times. The chain employs TRBV2 and TRBJ1-2; D remains unclear. The V end lost 3 bases, the J end lost 6 bases, and 8 bases lay between the germline ends. Germline V CDR1 and CDR2: SNHLY, FYNNEI. CDR3 length: 12 amino acids. CDR3 amino acids: CASSEVPNGYTF. In DNA form, the CDR3 reads TGTGCCAGCAGTGAGGTGCCTAATGGCTACACCTTC.

This sequence joins TRBV2 and TRBJ1-2, with a possible D match to TRBD1 (5 bases). CDR1 SNHLY and CDR2 FYNNEI come from the germline V gene. This CDR3 is built from 13 residues. Trimming removed 6 bases from V and 4 bases from J, with 12 bases in between. The CDR3 here is CASSGGEGYGYTF. DNA of the CDR3: TGTGCCAGCAGCGGAGGGGAGGGCTATGGCTACACCTTC.

The V gene is TRBV6-4, the J gene TRBJ2-1; 10 nucleotides align to TRBD1. The V gene end was trimmed by 5 bases and the J gene end by 6 bases; junction bases not matched to a gene: 7. CDR3 size: 15 residues. CDR1 is MRHNA, CDR2 SNTAGT, per germline. The CDR3 reads CASSPGQGPFNEQFF. The CDR3 DNA reads TGTGCCAGCAGTCCGGGACAGGGGCCCTTCAATGAGCAGTTCTTC.

This clone appeared a few times. This sequence joins TRBV4-2 and TRBJ2-3; D is ambiguous. Germline V gives CDR1 LGHNA, CDR2 YNFKEQ. V was cut by 1 base and J by 0 bases, with 5 bases left in between. This CDR3 is built from 14 residues. CDR3 sequence reads: CASSQAVSTDTQYF. DNA of the CDR3: TGTGCCAGCAGCCAAGCGGTTAGCACAGATACGCAGTATTTT.

This sequence joins TRBV6-5 and TRBJ1-4; perhaps TRBD1 as D (5 bases). The V gene lost 7 bases and the J gene lost 11 bases, with 11 bases spanning the gap. Germline assignment: CDR1 MNHEY and CDR2 SVGAGI. This CDR3 has 11 residues. CDR3 in amino acids: CASMMGGKLFF. CDR3 bases: TGTGCCAGCATGATGGGGGGGAAACTGTTTTTT.

This chain joins TRBV30 and TRBJ2-1, with D possibly TRBD1 on 6 matching bases. Deletions cut 3 bases from V and 10 bases from J, with 16 bases between. The CDR3 loop spans 13 amino acids. Per the germline V gene, CDR1 is GTSNPN and CDR2 is SVGIG (reference sequence). The CDR3 bases are TGTGCCTGGAGACCAGACCGAACAGGGGAGCAGTTCTTC. Encoded protein: CAWRPDRTGEQFF.

Here the CDR3 DNA reads TGTGCCATCAGTGAGGGAACAGGGGGCCGGCAAGAGACCCAGTACTTC. Its translation is CAISEGTGGRQETQYF. This chain connects TRBV10-3 to TRBJ2-5, with 9 bases fitting TRBD1. The CDR3 runs 16 residues. In germline, CDR1 is ENHRY, CDR2 SYGVKD. After removal of 2 bases from V and 2 bases from J, the junction contained 6 bases not matched to a gene.

The chain is built from TRBV2 and TRBJ2-7; no firm D call. Trimming shortened V by 6 bases and J by 1 base, and 7 bases separated the two germline ends. In germline, CDR1 is SNHLY, CDR2 FYNNEI. The length of the CDR3 is 12 residues. The CDR3 DNA sequence: TGTGCCAGCAGGGAGAGGTCCTACGAGCAGTACTTC. It translates to CASRERSYEQYF.

The V call is TRBV5-4, the J call TRBJ2-3; possibly TRBD2 for D (6 bases). The germline gives CDR1 SGHNT, CDR2 YYREEE (reference sequence). The CDR3 extends over 14 amino acids. V lost 4 bases, J lost 2 bases, and 11 bases lay in between. The CDR3 sequence is CASSIRDFTDTQYF. In DNA, the CDR3 is TGTGCCAGCAGCATCCGGGACTTCACAGATACGCAGTATTTT.

The chain links TRBV6-6 to TRBJ2-2; D perhaps matches TRBD1 (5 bases). Germline assignment: CDR1 MNHNY and CDR2 SVGAGI (reference sequence). The V end was cut by 6 bases, the J end by 4 bases, with 9 bases between. The CDR3 consists of 13 residues. CDR3 nucleotide sequence: TGTGCCAGCAGCAAAGACAGCACCGGGGAGCTGTTTTTT. Encoded protein: CASSKDSTGELFF.

The V gene is TRBV6-6, the J gene TRBJ2-6; a possible D gene is TRBD2 (7 bases). The germline V gene has CDR1 MNHNY and CDR2 SVGAGI (reference sequence). Between the trimmed V and J ends, which lost 7 bases and 4 bases, there was a span of 14 bases. The CDR3 is made up of 15 amino acids. CDR3 in amino acids: CASKRGGTGANVLTF. The CDR3 bases are TGTGCCAGCAAGAGGGGGGGGACCGGGGCCAACGTCCTGACTTTC.

The chain has TRBV2 and TRBJ1-1; D gene uncertain. The length of the CDR3 is 12 residues. V was clipped by 6 bases and J by 3 bases, with 8 bases between them. Germline V gives CDR1 SNHLY, CDR2 FYNNEI. CDR3 sequence reads: CASRPGHTEAFF. CDR3 sequence (DNA): TGTGCCAGCAGACCCGGTCACACTGAAGCTTTCTTT.